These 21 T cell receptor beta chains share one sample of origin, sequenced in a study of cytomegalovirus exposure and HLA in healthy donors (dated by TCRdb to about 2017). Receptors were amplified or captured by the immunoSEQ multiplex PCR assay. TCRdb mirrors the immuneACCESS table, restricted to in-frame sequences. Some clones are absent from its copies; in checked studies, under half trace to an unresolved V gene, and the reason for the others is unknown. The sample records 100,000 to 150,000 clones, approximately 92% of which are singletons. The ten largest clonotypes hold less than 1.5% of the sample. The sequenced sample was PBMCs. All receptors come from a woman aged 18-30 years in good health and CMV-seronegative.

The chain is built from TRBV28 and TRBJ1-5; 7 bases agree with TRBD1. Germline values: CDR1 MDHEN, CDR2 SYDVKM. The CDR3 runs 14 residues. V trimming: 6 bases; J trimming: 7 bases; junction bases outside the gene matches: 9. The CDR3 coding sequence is TGTGCCAGCAGCCCCTACAGGGGTTCCCAGCCCCAGCATTTT. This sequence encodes CASSPYRGSQPQHF.

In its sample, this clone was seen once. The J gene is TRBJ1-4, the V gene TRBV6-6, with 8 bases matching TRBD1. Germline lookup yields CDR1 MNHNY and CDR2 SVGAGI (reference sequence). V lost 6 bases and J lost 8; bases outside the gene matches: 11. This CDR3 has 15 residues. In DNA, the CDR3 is TGTGCCAGCAGAATTACCGGGACAGGAAAAGAAAAACTGTTTTTT. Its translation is CASRITGTGKEKLFF.

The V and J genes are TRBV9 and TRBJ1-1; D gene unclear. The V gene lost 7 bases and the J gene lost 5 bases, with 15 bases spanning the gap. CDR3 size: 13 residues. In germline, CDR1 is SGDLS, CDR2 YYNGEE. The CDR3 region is CASGGQEATEAFF. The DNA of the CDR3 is TGTGCCAGCGGAGGGCAGGAAGCAACTGAAGCTTTCTTT. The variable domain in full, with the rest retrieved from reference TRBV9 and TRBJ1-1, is DSGVTQTPKHLITATGQRVTLRCSPRSGDLSVYWYQQSLDQGLQFLIQYYNGEERAKGNILERFSAQQFPDLHSELNLSSLELGDSALYFCASGGQEATEAFFGQGTRLTVV.

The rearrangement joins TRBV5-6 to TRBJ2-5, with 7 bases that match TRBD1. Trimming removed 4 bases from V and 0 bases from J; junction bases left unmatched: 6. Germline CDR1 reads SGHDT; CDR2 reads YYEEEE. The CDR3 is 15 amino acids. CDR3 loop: CASSRTGTYQETQYF. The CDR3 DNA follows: TGTGCCAGCAGCCGGACAGGAACGTACCAAGAGACCCAGTACTTC.

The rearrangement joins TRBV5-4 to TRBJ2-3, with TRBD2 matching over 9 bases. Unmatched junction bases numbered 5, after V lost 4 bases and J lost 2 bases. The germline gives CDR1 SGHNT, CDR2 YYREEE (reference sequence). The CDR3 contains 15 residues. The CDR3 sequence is CASSRLADITDTQYF. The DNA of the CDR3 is TGTGCCAGCAGCCGACTAGCGGACATCACAGATACGCAGTATTTT.

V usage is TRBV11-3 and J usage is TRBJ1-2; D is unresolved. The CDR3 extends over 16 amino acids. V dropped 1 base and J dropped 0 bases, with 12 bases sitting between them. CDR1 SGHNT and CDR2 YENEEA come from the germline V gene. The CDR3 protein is CASSLVLSFTNYGYTF. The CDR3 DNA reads TGTGCCAGCAGCTTAGTACTTAGTTTTACTAACTATGGCTACACCTTC.

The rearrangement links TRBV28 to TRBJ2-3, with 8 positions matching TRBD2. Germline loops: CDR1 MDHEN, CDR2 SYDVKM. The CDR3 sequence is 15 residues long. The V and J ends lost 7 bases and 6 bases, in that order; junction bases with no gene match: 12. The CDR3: CASTTPSGPGDTQYF. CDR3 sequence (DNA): TGTGCCAGCACAACCCCTAGCGGGCCGGGGGATACGCAGTATTTT.

CDR3 residues: CASSSGQGWQPQHF. The CDR3 DNA is TGTGCCAGCAGCTCCGGACAGGGGTGGCAGCCCCAGCATTTT. This sequence joins TRBV13 and TRBJ1-5, with TRBD1 identical over 9 bases. Germline loops: CDR1 PRHDT, CDR2 FYEKMQ (reference sequence). J was trimmed by 7 bases and V by 4 bases; bases with no gene match: 5. The CDR3 spans 14 residues.

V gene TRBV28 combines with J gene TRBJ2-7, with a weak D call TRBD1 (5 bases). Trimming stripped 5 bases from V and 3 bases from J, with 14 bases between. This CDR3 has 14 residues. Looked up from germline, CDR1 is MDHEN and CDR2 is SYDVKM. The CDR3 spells CASSGAHSSYEQYF. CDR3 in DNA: TGTGCCAGCAGTGGGGCCCACTCAAGCTACGAGCAGTACTTC.

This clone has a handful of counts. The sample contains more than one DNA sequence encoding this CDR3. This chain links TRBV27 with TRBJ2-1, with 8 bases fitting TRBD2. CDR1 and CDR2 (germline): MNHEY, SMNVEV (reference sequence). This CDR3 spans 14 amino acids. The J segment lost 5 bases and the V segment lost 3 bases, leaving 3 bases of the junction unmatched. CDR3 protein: CASSLLAGNNEQFF. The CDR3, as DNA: TGTGCCAGCAGTTTGTTAGCGGGGAACAATGAGCAGTTCTTC.

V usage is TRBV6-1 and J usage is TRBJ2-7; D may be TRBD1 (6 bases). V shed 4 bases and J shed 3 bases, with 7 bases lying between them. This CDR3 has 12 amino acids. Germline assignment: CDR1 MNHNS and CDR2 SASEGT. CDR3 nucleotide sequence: TGTGCCAGCAGTGCGGACAGCTACGAGCAGTACGTC. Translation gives CASSADSYEQYV.

CDR3 sequence: CASSLQPLGQIYEQYF. In DNA form, the CDR3 reads TGTGCCAGCAGCTTACAGCCACTGGGACAGATCTACGAGCAGTACTTC. The chain recombines TRBV7-2 with TRBJ2-7; TRBD1 matches 7 bases. Trimming removed 2 bases from V and 3 bases from J; junction bases left unmatched: 10. The CDR3 runs 16 residues. Germline V CDR1 and CDR2: SGHTA, FQGNSA.

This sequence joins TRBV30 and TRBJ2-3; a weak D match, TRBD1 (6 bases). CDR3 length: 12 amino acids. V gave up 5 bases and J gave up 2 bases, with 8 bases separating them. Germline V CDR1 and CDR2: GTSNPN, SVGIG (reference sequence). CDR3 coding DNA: TGTGCCTGGGGACAGAACACAGATACGCAGTATTTT. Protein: CAWGQNTDTQYF.

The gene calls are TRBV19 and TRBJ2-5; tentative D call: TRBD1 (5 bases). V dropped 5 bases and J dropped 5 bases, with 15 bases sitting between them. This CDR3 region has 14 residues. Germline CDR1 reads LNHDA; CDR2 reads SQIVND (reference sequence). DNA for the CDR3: TGTGCCAGTAGTGCAACCCAGGGTTCGGAGACCCAGTACTTC. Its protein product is CASSATQGSETQYF.

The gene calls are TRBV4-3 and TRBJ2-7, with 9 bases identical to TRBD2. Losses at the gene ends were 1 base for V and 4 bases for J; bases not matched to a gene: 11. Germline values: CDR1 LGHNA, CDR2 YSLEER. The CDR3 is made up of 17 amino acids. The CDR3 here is CASSQGGIAGERYEQYF. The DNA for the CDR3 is TGCGCCAGCAGCCAAGGCGGGATAGCGGGAGAAAGGTACGAGCAGTACTTC.

The DNA for the CDR3 is TGTGCCAGCAGCCCGGGTCCCTCCCAATATGAGCAGTTCTTC. This encodes CASSPGPSQYEQFF. The chain recombines TRBV5-4 with TRBJ2-1; D is undetermined. V dropped 4 bases and J dropped 8 bases, with 16 bases sitting between them. The CDR3 totals 14 residues. Germline CDR1 and CDR2: SGHNT and YYREEE (reference sequence).

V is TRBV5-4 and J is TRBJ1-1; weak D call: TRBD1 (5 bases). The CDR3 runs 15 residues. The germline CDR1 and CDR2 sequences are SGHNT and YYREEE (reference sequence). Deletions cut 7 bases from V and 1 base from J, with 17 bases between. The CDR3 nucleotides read TGTGCCAGCTTGAACCCCAGGGCCCAGAACACTGAAGCTTTCTTT. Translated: CASLNPRAQNTEAFF. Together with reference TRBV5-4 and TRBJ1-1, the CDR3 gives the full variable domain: ETGVTQSPTHLIKTRGQQVTLRCSSQSGHNTVSWYQQALGQGPQFIFQYYREEENGRGNFPPRFSGLQFPNYSSELNVNALELDDSALYLCASLNPRAQNTEAFFGQGTRLTVV.

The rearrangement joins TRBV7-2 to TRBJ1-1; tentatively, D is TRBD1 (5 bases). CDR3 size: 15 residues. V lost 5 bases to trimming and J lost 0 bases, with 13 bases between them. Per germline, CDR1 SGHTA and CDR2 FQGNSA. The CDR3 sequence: CASSAQTAMNTEAFF. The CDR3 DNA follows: TGTGCCAGCAGCGCCCAGACAGCGATGAACACTGAAGCTTTCTTT.

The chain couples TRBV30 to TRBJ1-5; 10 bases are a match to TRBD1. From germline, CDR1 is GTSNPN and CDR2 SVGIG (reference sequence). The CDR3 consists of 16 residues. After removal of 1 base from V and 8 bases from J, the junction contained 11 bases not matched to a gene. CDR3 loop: CAWSAGPGQGNEPQHF. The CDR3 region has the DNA TGTGCCTGGAGTGCAGGCCCGGGACAGGGGAACGAGCCCCAGCATTTT.

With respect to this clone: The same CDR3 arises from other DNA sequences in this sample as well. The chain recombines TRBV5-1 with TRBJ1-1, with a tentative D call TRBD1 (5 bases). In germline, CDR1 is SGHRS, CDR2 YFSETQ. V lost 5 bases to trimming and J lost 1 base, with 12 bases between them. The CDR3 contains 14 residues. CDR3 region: CASSSQGGNTEAFF. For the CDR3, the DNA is TGCGCCAGCAGTTCGCAGGGCGGGAACACTGAAGCTTTCTTT.

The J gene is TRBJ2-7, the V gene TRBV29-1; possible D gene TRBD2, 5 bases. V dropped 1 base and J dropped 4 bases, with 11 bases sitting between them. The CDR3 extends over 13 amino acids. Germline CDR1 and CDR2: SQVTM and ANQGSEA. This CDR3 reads CSVEGGESYEQYF. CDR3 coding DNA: TGCAGCGTTGAAGGGGGAGAGAGTTACGAGCAGTACTTC.